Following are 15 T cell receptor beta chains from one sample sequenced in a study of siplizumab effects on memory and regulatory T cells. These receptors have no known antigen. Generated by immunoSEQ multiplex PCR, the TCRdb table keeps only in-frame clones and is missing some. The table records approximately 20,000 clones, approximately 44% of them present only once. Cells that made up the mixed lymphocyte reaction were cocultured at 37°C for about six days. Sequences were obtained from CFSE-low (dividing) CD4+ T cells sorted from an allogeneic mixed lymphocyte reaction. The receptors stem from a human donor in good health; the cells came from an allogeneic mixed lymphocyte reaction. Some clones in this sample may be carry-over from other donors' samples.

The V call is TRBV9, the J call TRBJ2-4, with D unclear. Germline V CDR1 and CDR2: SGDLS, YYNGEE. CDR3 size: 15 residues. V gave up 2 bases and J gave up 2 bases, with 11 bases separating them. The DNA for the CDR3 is TGTGCCAGCAGCGTGGAGACCCCAACCAAAAACATTCAGTACTTC. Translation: CASSVETPTKNIQYF.

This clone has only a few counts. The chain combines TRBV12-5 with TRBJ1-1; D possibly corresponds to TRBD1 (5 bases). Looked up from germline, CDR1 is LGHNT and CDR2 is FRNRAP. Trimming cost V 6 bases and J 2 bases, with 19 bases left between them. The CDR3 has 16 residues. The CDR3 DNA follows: TGTGCTAGTGGCCTACTGGAAGGGGTGTATAACACTGAAGCTTTCTTT. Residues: CASGLLEGVYNTEAFF.

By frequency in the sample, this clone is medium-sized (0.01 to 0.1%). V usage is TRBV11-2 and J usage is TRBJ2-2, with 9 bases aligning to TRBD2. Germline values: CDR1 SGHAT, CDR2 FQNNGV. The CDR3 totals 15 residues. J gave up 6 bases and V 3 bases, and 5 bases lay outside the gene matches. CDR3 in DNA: TGTGCCAGCAGCTTTTTCCTAGCGGGGTCCGGGGAGCTGTTTTTT. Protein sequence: CASSFFLAGSGELFF.

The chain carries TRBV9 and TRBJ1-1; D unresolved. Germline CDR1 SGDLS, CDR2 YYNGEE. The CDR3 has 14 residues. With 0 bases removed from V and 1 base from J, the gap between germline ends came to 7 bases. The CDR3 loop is CASSVVQGNTEAFF. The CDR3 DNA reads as TGTGCCAGCAGCGTAGTGCAAGGGAACACTGAAGCTTTCTTT.

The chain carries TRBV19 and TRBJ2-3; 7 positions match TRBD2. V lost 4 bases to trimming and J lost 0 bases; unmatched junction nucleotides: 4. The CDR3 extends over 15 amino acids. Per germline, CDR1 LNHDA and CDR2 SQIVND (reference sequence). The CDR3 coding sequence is TGTGCCAGTAGTACCGGGAGGCCCAGCACAGATACGCAGTATTTT. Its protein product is CASSTGRPSTDTQYF.

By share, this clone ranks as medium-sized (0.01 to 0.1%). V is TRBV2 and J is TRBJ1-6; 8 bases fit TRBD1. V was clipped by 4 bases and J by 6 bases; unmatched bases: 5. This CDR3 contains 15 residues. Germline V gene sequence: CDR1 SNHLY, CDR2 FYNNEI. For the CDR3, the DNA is TGTGCCAGCAGTGCCGACAGGGGATCTAATTCACCCCTCCACTTT. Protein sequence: CASSADRGSNSPLHF.

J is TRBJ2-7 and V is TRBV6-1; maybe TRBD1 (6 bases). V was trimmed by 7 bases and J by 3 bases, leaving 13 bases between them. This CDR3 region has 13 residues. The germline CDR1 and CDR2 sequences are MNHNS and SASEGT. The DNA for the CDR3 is TGTGCCAGCAAAACTGGGACATACTACGAGCAGTACTTC. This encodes CASKTGTYYEQYF.

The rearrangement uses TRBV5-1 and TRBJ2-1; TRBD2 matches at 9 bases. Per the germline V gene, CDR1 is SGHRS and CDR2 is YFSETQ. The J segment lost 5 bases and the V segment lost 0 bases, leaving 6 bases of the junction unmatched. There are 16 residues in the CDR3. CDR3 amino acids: CASSLVSGGYNNEQFF. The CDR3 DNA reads TGCGCCAGCAGCTTGGTTAGCGGGGGTTACAACAATGAGCAGTTCTTC. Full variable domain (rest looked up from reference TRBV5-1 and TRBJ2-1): KAGVTQTPRYLIKTRGQQVTLSCSPISGHRSVSWYQQTPGQGLQFLFEYFSETQRNKGNFPGRFSGRQFSNSRSEMNVSTLELGDSALYLCASSLVSGGYNNEQFFGPGTRLTVL.

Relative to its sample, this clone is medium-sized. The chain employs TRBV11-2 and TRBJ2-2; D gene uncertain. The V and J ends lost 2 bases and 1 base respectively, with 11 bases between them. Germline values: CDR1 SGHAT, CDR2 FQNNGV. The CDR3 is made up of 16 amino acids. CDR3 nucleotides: TGTGCCAGCAGCTTAATTTCTCCGGAGAACACCGGGGAGCTGTTTTTT. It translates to CASSLISPENTGELFF. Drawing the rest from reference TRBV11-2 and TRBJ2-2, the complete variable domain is EAGVAQSPRYKIIEKRQSVAFWCNPISGHATLYWYQQILGQGPKLLIQFQNNGVVDDSQLPKDRFSAERLKGVDSTLKIQPAKLEDSAVYLCASSLISPENTGELFFGEGSRLTVL.

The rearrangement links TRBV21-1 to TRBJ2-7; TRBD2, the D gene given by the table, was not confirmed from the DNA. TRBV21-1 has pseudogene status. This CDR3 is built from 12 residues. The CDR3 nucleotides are TGTGCCAGCAGCAAAGGACTAATCGAGCAGTACTTC. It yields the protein CASSKGLIEQYF.

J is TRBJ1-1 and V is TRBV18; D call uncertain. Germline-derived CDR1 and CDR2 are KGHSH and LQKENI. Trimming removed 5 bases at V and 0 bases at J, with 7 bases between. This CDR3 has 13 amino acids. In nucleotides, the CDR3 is TGTGCCAGCTCAGCGCTTGTGAACACTGAAGCTTTCTTT. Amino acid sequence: CASSALVNTEAFF.

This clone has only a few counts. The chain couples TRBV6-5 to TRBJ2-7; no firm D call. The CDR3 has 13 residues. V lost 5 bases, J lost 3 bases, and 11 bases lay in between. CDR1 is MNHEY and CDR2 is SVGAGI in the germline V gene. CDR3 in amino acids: CASSRTALYEQYF. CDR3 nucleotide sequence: TGTGCCAGCAGTCGGACGGCGCTCTACGAGCAGTACTTC.

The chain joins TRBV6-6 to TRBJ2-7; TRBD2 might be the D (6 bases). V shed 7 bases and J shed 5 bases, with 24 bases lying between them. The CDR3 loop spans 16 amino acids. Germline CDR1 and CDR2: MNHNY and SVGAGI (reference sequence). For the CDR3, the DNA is TGTGCCAGCAAAAAAGCCGCGGGACTTGTCTCTCACGAGCAGTACTTC. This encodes CASKKAAGLVSHEQYF.

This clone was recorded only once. The CDR3 bases are TGCGCCAGCAGCCCCCGAGGGAAGGGTTCTAGCACAGATACGCAGTATTTT. It is translated as CASSPRGKGSSTDTQYF. This sequence joins TRBV10-1 and TRBJ2-3; D perhaps matches TRBD2 (5 bases). Germline V gene sequence: CDR1 WNHNN, CDR2 SYGVQD (reference sequence). This CDR3 spans 17 amino acids. V shed 6 bases and J shed 0 bases, with 19 bases lying between them.

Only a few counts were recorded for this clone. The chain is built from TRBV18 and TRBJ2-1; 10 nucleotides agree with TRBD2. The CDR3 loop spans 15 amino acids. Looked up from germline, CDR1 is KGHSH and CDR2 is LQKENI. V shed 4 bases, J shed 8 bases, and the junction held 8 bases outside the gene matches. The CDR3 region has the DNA TGTGCCAGCTCACTCGCTAGCGGGGGAAGCTATGAGCAGTTCTTC. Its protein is CASSLASGGSYEQFF.